This section outlines one TCR beta chain sequence together with its context. Its antigen is still unknown. This record belongs to a study of shared clonotypes between healthy human individuals. Looking at the study overall: Contributing individuals were two females and a few males aged 18 to 49.

The study's findings and limits: There were few donors, and this limited the genetic and exposure-history diversity represented.

The assay was immunoSEQ multiplex PCR, and TCRdb's table has in-frame clones only and misses some. The table has about 2 million clones, roughly 96% seen once. Between the trimmed V and J ends, which lost 3 bases and 4 bases, there was a span of 24 bases. The germline gives CDR1 KGHSH, CDR2 LQKENI. The CDR3 is made up of 18 amino acids. This sequence originates from a man younger than 35 in good health. This chain uses TRBV18 with TRBJ1-1; D perhaps matches TRBD1 (6 bases). The specimen sequenced was naive CD4+ T cells sorted from blood. Described subset: CD45RA+ positively selected. The CDR3 nucleotides read TGTGCCAGCTCACCCATTCAACAGGGAATGGGGGAGGGCACTGAAGCTTTCTTT. Translated, it gives CASSPIQQGMGEGTEAFF.